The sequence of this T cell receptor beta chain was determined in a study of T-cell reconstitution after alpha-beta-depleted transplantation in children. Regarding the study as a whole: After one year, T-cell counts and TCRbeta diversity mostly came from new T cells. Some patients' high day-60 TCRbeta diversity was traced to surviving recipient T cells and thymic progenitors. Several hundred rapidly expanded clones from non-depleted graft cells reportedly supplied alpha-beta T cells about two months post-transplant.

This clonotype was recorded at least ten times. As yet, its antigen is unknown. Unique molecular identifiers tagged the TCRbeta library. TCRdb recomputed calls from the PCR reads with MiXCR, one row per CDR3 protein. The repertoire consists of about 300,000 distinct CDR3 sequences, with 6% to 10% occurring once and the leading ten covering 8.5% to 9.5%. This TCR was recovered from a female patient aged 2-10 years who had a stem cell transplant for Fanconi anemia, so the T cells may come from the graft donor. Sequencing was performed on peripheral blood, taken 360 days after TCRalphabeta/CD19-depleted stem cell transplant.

The CDR3 sequence: CSARDQGSGYPDTQYF. In nucleotides, the CDR3 is TGCAGTGCTAGAGATCAGGGGAGCGGCTATCCAGATACGCAGTATTTT. This sequence joins TRBV20-1 and TRBJ2-3; D might be TRBD1 (6 bases). With 0 bases removed from V and 4 bases from J, the gap between germline ends came to 17 bases. CDR3 length: 16 residues. Germline loops: CDR1 DFQATT, CDR2 SNEGSKA (reference sequence).